These T cell receptor beta chains were read from a single sample in a study of T cell repertoires in cytomegalovirus infection. TCRdb re-analysed the reads in MiXCR, keeping a single row per CDR3 protein. The sample has 300,000 to 400,000 distinct CDR3 sequences; 15% to 20% are singletons. Sequencing was carried out using PBMCs. These receptors came from a human donor in good health (CMV status not recorded). Some clones in this sample may be carry-over from other donors' samples. Each CDR3 is given with its conserved first and last residue. Each record gives: V gene, J gene, CDR3 protein.

>TRBV19|TRBJ2-2
CASSPTTEAGELFF
>TRBV12-3/TRBV12-4|TRBJ1-4
CASSISGRSSEKLFF
>TRBV6-2/TRBV6-3|TRBJ1-2
CASSRGQGDYGYTF
>TRBV18|TRBJ1-3
CASSPSTSSGNTIYF
>TRBV5-4|TRBJ2-3
CASSLGGTAGATHTQYF
>TRBV7-2|TRBJ2-2
CASSRGGAGTGELFF
>TRBV12-3/TRBV12-4|TRBJ1-5
CASSLGGSNQPQHF
>TRBV5-5|TRBJ2-3
CASSLGSGTSTDTQYF
>TRBV12-3/TRBV12-4|TRBJ2-5
CASSLSTNQETQYF
>TRBV29-1|TRBJ1-4
CSVRQTTNEKLFF
>TRBV29-1|TRBJ1-1
CSVVRGQLNTEAFF
>TRBV27|TRBJ2-3
CASSLIRGSTDTQYF
>TRBV7-2|TRBJ1-2
CASSFGQGVYGYTF
>TRBV28|TRBJ2-5
CASSATASTPQETQYF
>TRBV11-2|TRBJ2-1
CASSLSLTGDNEQFF
>TRBV29-1|TRBJ2-7
CSVVILGTLYEQYF
>TRBV15|TRBJ1-5
CATSRDPHSNQPQHF
>TRBV20-1|TRBJ2-3
CSARDSVGSMTDTQYF
>TRBV5-1|TRBJ1-6
CASSLVGETSPLHF
>TRBV29-1|TRBJ1-1
CSVGGKGVFF
>TRBV6-5|TRBJ2-5
CASSYTGVGFQETQYF
>TRBV5-6|TRBJ2-3
CASSLPEPDTQYF
>TRBV19|TRBJ1-5
CASSSGQVQDQPQHF
>TRBV10-3|TRBJ1-3
CAISESRGAYGNTIYF
>TRBV19|TRBJ2-7
CASRNLDSYEQYF
>TRBV20-1|TRBJ2-7
CSASSPGDSYEQYF
>TRBV11-3|TRBJ2-2
CASSLAHWNTGELFF
>TRBV7-2|TRBJ1-2
CASSLSDYGYTF
>TRBV12-3/TRBV12-4|TRBJ1-1
CASTNTLGAEAFF
>TRBV7-2|TRBJ2-7
CASSHGGVYEQYF
>TRBV19|TRBJ2-7
CASSMPDKSYEQYF
>TRBV12-3/TRBV12-4|TRBJ2-3
CASSTRDSTDTQYF
>TRBV7-2|TRBJ1-5
CASSTSGTGGSNQPQHF
>TRBV27|TRBJ2-7
CASSLIASLGEQYF
>TRBV7-9|TRBJ2-1
CASSLPVLDYNEQFF
>TRBV19|TRBJ1-1
CASTLDRYTEAFF
>TRBV6-1|TRBJ1-2
CASGRDSYGYTF
>TRBV4-1|TRBJ2-1
CASSQTGRLAPEQFF
>TRBV7-2|TRBJ1-2
CASSRTGSYGYTF
>TRBV20-1|TRBJ2-3
CSAGNPPDTQYF
>TRBV7-9|TRBJ2-1
CASSRLPGQGNEQFF
>TRBV7-2|TRBJ2-3
CASSFIGGRAQDTQYF
>TRBV29-1|TRBJ2-4
CSVSDYLLAKNIQYF
>TRBV24-1|TRBJ2-3
CATSETLLADTQYF
>TRBV28|TRBJ1-1
CASSYRSLEAFF
>TRBV6-2/TRBV6-3|TRBJ1-5
CASSYPPRNSNQPQHF
>TRBV6-5|TRBJ2-3
CASSSLAGPRMDTQYF
>TRBV20-1|TRBJ2-7
CSAAYGVGGYEQYF
>TRBV4-2|TRBJ2-2
CASSQVEGALGTGVLFF
>TRBV7-6|TRBJ1-5
CASSWGFGTGTYSNQPQHF
>TRBV12-3/TRBV12-4|TRBJ1-5
CASSLEGGNQPQHF
>TRBV12-3/TRBV12-4|TRBJ1-4
CASSFYFSRVRDEKLFF
>TRBV11-2|TRBJ2-5
CASGTSAIGETQYF
>TRBV18|TRBJ2-7
CASSPGEVSSYEQYF
>TRBV7-2|TRBJ2-3
CASSSNVNTQYF